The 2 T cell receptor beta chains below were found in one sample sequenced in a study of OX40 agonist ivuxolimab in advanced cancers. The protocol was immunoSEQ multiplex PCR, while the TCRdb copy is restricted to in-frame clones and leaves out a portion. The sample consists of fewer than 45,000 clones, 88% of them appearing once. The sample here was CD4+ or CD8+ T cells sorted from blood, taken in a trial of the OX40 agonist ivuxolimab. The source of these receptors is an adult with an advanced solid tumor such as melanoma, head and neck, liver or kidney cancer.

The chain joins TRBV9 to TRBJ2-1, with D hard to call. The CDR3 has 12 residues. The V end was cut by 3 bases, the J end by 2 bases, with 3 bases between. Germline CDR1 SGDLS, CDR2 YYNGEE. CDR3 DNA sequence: TGTGCCAGCAGCGGGACCTACAATGAGCAGTTCTTC. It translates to CASSGTYNEQFF.

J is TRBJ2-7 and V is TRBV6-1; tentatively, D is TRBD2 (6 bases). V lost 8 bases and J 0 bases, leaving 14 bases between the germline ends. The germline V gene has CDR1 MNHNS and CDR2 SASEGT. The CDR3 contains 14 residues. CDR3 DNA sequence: TGTGCCAGCCTTAGCGGTTCAAGCTCCTACGAGCAGTACTTC. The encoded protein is CASLSGSSSYEQYF.